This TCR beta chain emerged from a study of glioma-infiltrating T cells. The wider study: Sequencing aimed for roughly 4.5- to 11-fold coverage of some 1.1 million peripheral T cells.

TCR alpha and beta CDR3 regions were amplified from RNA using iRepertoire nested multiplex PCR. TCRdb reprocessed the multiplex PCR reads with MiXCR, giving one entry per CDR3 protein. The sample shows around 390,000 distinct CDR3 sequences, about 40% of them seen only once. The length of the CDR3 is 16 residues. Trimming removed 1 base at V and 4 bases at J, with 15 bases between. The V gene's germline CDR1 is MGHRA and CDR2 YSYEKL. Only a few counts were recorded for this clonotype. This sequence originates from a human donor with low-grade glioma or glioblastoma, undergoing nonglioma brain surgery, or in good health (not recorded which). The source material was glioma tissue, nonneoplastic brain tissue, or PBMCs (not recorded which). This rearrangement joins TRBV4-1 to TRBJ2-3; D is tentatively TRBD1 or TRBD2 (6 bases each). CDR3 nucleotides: TGCGCCAGCAGCCAAGCTGGGGCGGAGGGGGCAGATACGCAGTATTTT. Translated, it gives CASSQAGAEGADTQYF.